This TCR beta chain was sequenced in a study of OX40 agonist ivuxolimab in advanced cancers. V lost 4 bases, J lost 1 base, and 8 bases lay in between. The CDR3 has 13 amino acids. The germline V gene encodes CDR1 SGHRS and CDR2 YFSETQ. This clone was found a few times. Its antigen is still unknown. Notes on the study in general: CD4+ T cells averaged fewer expanded clones than CD8+ T cells.

Only in-frame clones appear in the TCRdb table, and some are missing; sequencing was by immunoSEQ multiplex PCR. Of about 79,000 clones listed, around 90% are singletons. The sequence derives from an adult with an advanced solid tumor such as melanoma, head and neck, liver or kidney cancer. The V call is TRBV5-1, the J call TRBJ1-1, with D perhaps matching TRBD1 (5 bases). The sample here was CD4+ or CD8+ T cells sorted from blood, taken in a trial of the OX40 agonist ivuxolimab. CDR3 DNA sequence: TGCGCCAGCAGCGAGACAGCGAACACTGAAGCTTTCTTT. Translated, it gives CASSETANTEAFF.